This TCR beta chain was documented in a study of blood T cell repertoires in COVID-19. In the source study's methods: Reference gene primers were amplified, and this amplification served to estimate nucleated cell counts. Generated by immunoSEQ multiplex PCR, the TCRdb table keeps only in-frame clones and is missing some. For V, J and clone size, that table is used; D and trimming come from the DNA. Among about 230,000 clones, roughly 85% were seen once, and the ten largest hold approximately 2.5%. Germline-derived CDR1 and CDR2 are MNHEY and SVGAGI. This CDR3 region has 15 residues. V shed 6 bases and J shed 0 bases, with 14 bases lying between them.

Material: peripheral blood. This receptor was obtained from a woman in her 70s with active or convalescent COVID-19. The rearrangement links TRBV6-5 to TRBJ1-1; a possible D gene is TRBD1 (6 bases). CDR3 sequence reads: CASRGTNPMNTEAFF. The DNA of the CDR3 is TGTGCCAGCAGAGGGACAAACCCTATGAACACTGAAGCTTTCTTT.